Presented here are 11 T cell receptor beta chains from one specimen sequenced in a study of blood T cell repertoires in COVID-19. TCRdb keeps only in-frame clones here, not all; method: immunoSEQ multiplex PCR. The sample lists about 130,000 clones, over 75% occurring once. Input material: peripheral blood. Receptor source: a woman of 80 years or more with acute or convalescent COVID-19.

The chain combines TRBV5-1 with TRBJ2-3; a weak D match, TRBD2 (6 bases). Trimming took 6 bases from V and 2 from J, leaving 19 bases between them. The CDR3 loop spans 16 amino acids. Germline CDR1 SGHRS, CDR2 YFSETQ. The CDR3, as DNA: TGCGCCAGCACGACACTCCAGGGAGGAGTCACAGATACGCAGTATTTT. It encodes CASTTLQGGVTDTQYF.

This chain connects TRBV11-2 to TRBJ2-2; TRBD1 matches 8 bases. This CDR3 is built from 15 residues. Trimming took 6 bases from V and 5 from J; bases not matched to a gene: 8. Germline V lookup: CDR1 SGHAT, CDR2 FQNNGV. CDR3 sequence: CASSKDRVGTGELFF. The CDR3 DNA reads as TGTGCCAGCAGTAAGGACAGGGTAGGGACCGGGGAGCTGTTTTTT.

This clone came up a few times. The gene calls are TRBV28 and TRBJ1-6; 7 bases fit TRBD1. CDR1 MDHEN and CDR2 SYDVKM come from the germline V gene. Trimming cost V 5 bases and J 1 base; bases outside gene matches: 5. The CDR3 length is 16 residues. The CDR3 DNA reads as TGTGCCAGCAGTGCCTACAGGGGTTCCTATAATTCACCCCTCCACTTT. Its translation: CASSAYRGSYNSPLHF. The complete variable domain, with remaining parts taken from reference TRBV28 and TRBJ1-6, reads DVKVTQSSRYLVKRTGEKVFLECVQDMDHENMFWYRQDPGLGLRLIYFSYDVKMKEKGDIPEGYSVSREKKERFSLILESASTNQTSMYLCASSAYRGSYNSPLHFGNGTRLTVT.

The chain combines TRBV10-3 with TRBJ1-1; the D gene is possibly TRBD1 (5 bases). Trimming shortened V by 10 bases and J by 1 base, and 7 bases separated the two germline ends. The CDR3 consists of 11 residues. From germline, CDR1 is ENHRY and CDR2 SYGVKD. The CDR3 nucleotides read TGTGCCAGCCAGGGGAACACTGAAGCTTTCTTT. Translation gives CASQGNTEAFF.

The chain couples TRBV12-3 or TRBV12-4 to TRBJ1-1; D is unclear. V was trimmed by 3 bases and J by 1 base, leaving 6 bases between them. The CDR3 loop spans 13 amino acids. In DNA form, the CDR3 reads TGTGCCAGCAGTTTTAACAGGAACACTGAAGCTTTCTTT. It is translated as CASSFNRNTEAFF.

The rearrangement uses TRBV4-1 and TRBJ1-1; 8 nucleotides align to TRBD1. Germline CDR1 and CDR2: MGHRA and YSYEKL. This CDR3 region has 16 residues. V shed 2 bases and J 5 bases; nucleotides not matched to a gene: 10. The CDR3 DNA reads TGCGCCAGCAGCCAACGCGGACAGGGAATTGCGACTGAAGCTTTCTTT. It codes for CASSQRGQGIATEAFF.

In its sample, this clone was seen once. The V call is TRBV5-1, the J call TRBJ1-1, with TRBD1 matching over 9 bases. This CDR3 contains 16 residues. The germline gives CDR1 SGHRS, CDR2 YFSETQ. Trimming cost V 4 bases and J 3 bases; bases outside gene matches: 10. The CDR3 sequence: CASSPTGGKIDTEAFF. The CDR3 coding sequence is TGCGCCAGCAGCCCGACAGGGGGAAAAATAGACACTGAAGCTTTCTTT.

This sequence joins TRBV27 and TRBJ1-2; D not resolved. This CDR3 spans 12 amino acids. Looked up from germline, CDR1 is MNHEY and CDR2 is SMNVEV (reference sequence). V shed 5 bases and J shed 8 bases, with 12 bases lying between them. The CDR3 bases are TGTGCCAGCAGTCCTAACAGTTTCGGCTACACCTTC. This sequence encodes CASSPNSFGYTF.

This clone was recorded only once. A junction boundary mismatches the germline segment, possibly from a read error. J is TRBJ1-2 and V is TRBV10-3; 8 bases fit TRBD1. The length of the CDR3 is 17 residues. CDR1 is ENHRY and CDR2 is SYGVKD in the germline V gene. This CDR3 is CAIRENEGSGQGLYGYF. The CDR3 bases are TGTGCCATCAGGGAGAATGAGGGATCAGGACAGGGCCTCTATGGCTACTTC.

V usage is TRBV4-3 and J usage is TRBJ1-5; TRBD1 matches 7 bases. After removal of 3 bases from V and 0 bases from J, the junction contained 14 bases not matched to a gene. CDR1 is LGHNA and CDR2 is YSLEER in the germline V gene. The length of the CDR3 is 19 residues. The CDR3 sequence is CASSHGFRDSTYSNQPQHF. CDR3 nucleotide sequence: TGCGCCAGCAGCCATGGCTTCCGGGACAGTACCTATAGCAATCAGCCCCAGCATTTT.

The V call is TRBV3-1 (or the pseudogene TRBV3-2), the J call TRBJ1-2, with D perhaps matching TRBD1 (6 bases). The CDR3 contains 17 residues. From germline, CDR1 is LGHDT and CDR2 YNNKEL (reference sequence). The ends were cut back, 4 bases at V and 2 bases at J, with 20 bases in the middle. In DNA form, the CDR3 reads TGTGCCAGCAGCCGCCGGGACATGATCAGGGGAAACTATGGCTACACCTTC. It encodes CASSRRDMIRGNYGYTF.